The 31 T cell receptor beta chains given below trace back to one sample, sequenced in a study of blood T cell repertoires in COVID-19. The repertoire was sequenced with immunoSEQ multiplex PCR; TCRdb's copy has only in-frame clones and lacks some. The sample records 350,000 to 400,000 clones, around 87% being singletons. Specimen: PBMCs or T cells enriched from blood (not recorded which). All receptors come from a man in his forties or fifties in a cohort exposed to, infected with or recovered from COVID-19 (not recorded which).

The chain links TRBV18 to TRBJ1-4; a weak D match, TRBD1 (5 bases). Germline V gene sequence: CDR1 KGHSH, CDR2 LQKENI. V was pared by 6 bases and J by 0 bases, with 14 bases between. CDR3 size: 16 residues. The CDR3 region is CASSRRAPATNEKLFF. The CDR3 DNA is TGTGCCAGCTCCCGCAGGGCCCCTGCAACTAATGAAAAACTGTTTTTT. The full variable domain, in which reference TRBV18 and TRBJ1-4 provide the parts outside the CDR3, is NAGVMQNPRHLVRRRGQEARLRCSPMKGHSHVYWYRQLPEEGLKFMVYLQKENIIDESGMPKERFSAEFPKEGPSILRIQQVVRGDSAAYFCASSRRAPATNEKLFFGSGTQLSVL.

This clone showed up just a few times. The chain links TRBV19 to TRBJ1-6; 7 bases are a match to TRBD1. This CDR3 has 16 residues. Germline loops: CDR1 LNHDA, CDR2 SQIVND (reference sequence). V shed 5 bases, J shed 8 bases, and the junction held 12 bases outside the gene matches. CDR3 bases: TGTGCCAGTAGTCCATCTCAGACAGGGAGGTATTCACCCCTCCACTTT. It is translated as CASSPSQTGRYSPLHF.

In DNA form, the CDR3 reads TGTGCCAGCCGGGGCCCGGGGGTTTACAATGAGCAGTTCTTC. Translating it yields CASRGPGVYNEQFF. This chain links TRBV6-5 with TRBJ2-1; a possible D gene is TRBD2 (6 bases). CDR3 size: 14 residues. Germline V gene lookup returns CDR1 MNHEY and CDR2 SVGAGI. Trimming took 8 bases from V and 4 from J, leaving 15 bases between them.

The chain joins TRBV24-1 to TRBJ2-2; TRBD1 aligns across 8 bases. V lost 9 bases, J lost 0 bases, and 2 bases stayed unmatched. CDR1 is KGHDR and CDR2 is SFDVKD in the germline V gene. The length of the CDR3 is 14 residues. The CDR3 DNA is TGTGCCACCGGGGGACAGGCGAACACCGGGGAGCTGTTTTTT. It codes for CATGGQANTGELFF.

The chain carries TRBV9 and TRBJ2-1; 10 positions match TRBD2. The CDR3 runs 20 residues. CDR1 is SGDLS and CDR2 is YYNGEE in the germline V gene. Unmatched junction bases numbered 25, after V lost 4 bases and J lost 9 bases. Here the CDR3 DNA reads TGTGCCAGCAGCTTATATAGTCTTTCTTTAGCGGGAGGCAAATGGGGTGAGCAGTTCTTC. Its protein is CASSLYSLSLAGGKWGEQFF. Full variable domain (rest looked up from reference TRBV9 and TRBJ2-1): DSGVTQTPKHLITATGQRVTLRCSPRSGDLSVYWYQQSLDQGLQFLIQYYNGEERAKGNILERFSAQQFPDLHSELNLSSLELGDSALYFCASSLYSLSLAGGKWGEQFFGPGTRLTVL.

The rearrangement links TRBV30 to TRBJ1-4, with D unresolved. The CDR3 consists of 14 residues. Germline CDR1 is GTSNPN and CDR2 is SVGIG (reference sequence). V lost 2 bases, J lost 4 bases, and 11 bases lay in between. The CDR3 reads CAWSLTSFNEKLFF. DNA of the CDR3: TGTGCCTGGAGTTTGACAAGCTTTAATGAAAAACTGTTTTTT.

This clone was found a few times. The CDR3 reads CASSQVVQSSNEKLFF. CDR3 DNA sequence: TGCGCCAGCAGCCAAGTGGTACAGTCATCCAACGAAAAACTGTTTTTT. V gene TRBV4-1 combines with J gene TRBJ1-4; no firm D call. Per germline, CDR1 MGHRA and CDR2 YSYEKL. This CDR3 region has 16 residues. V was pared by 1 base and J by 8 bases, with 17 bases between.

In its sample, this clone was seen once. This CDR3 is CASSYSTWESVEAFF. In DNA, the CDR3 is TGTGCCAGCAGTTACTCGACGTGGGAGTCGGTGGAAGCTTTCTTT. The rearrangement links TRBV6-5 to TRBJ1-1; D not certain. This CDR3 has 15 amino acids. Trimming left V 0 bases short and J 8 bases short, with 16 bases between. The germline V gene encodes CDR1 MNHEY and CDR2 SVGAGI.

The genes are TRBV11-2 and TRBJ2-3; 7 bases match TRBD2. This CDR3 is 17 amino acids long. Looked up from germline, CDR1 is SGHAT and CDR2 is FQNNGV. V was pared by 5 bases and J by 3 bases, with 14 bases of the junction left unmatched. The CDR3 sequence is CASSRRVAGTGTDTQYF. Here the CDR3 DNA reads TGTGCCAGCAGCCGTAGAGTAGCGGGTACGGGGACAGATACGCAGTATTTT.

The chain combines TRBV30 with TRBJ1-2, with no clear D. The germline V gene has CDR1 GTSNPN and CDR2 SVGIG (reference sequence). The CDR3 is 12 amino acids. Trimming took 0 bases from V and 8 from J, leaving 10 bases between them. CDR3: CAWSVGSFGYTF. The CDR3 coding sequence is TGTGCCTGGAGTGTTGGCTCGTTCGGCTACACCTTC.

Only a few counts were recorded for this clone. This chain uses TRBV4-1 with TRBJ1-2, with 9 bases matching TRBD1. Germline CDR1 MGHRA, CDR2 YSYEKL. The CDR3 runs to 17 residues. V trimming: 0 bases; J trimming: 2 bases; junction bases outside the gene matches: 7. CDR3 bases: TGCGCCAGCAGCCAAGAGTGGGGGACAGGGATCAACTATGGCTACACCTTC. Translating gives CASSQEWGTGINYGYTF.

V is TRBV28 and J is TRBJ1-5; D might be TRBD1 (6 bases). V lost 5 bases to trimming and J lost 1 base, with 15 bases between them. Looked up from germline, CDR1 is MDHEN and CDR2 is SYDVKM. CDR3 length equals 16 residues. The CDR3 here is CASSVPTGSSNQPQHF. The CDR3 DNA follows: TGTGCCAGCAGTGTTCCAACAGGGAGCAGCAATCAGCCCCAGCATTTT.

This chain uses TRBV28 with TRBJ1-1, with D maybe TRBD1 (5 bases). The ends were cut back, 8 bases at V and 2 bases at J, with 15 bases in the middle. The CDR3 sequence is 14 residues long. Looked up from germline, CDR1 is MDHEN and CDR2 is SYDVKM. CDR3 coding DNA: TGTGCCAGCGGCGAGCCCGACAGTAACACTGAAGCTTTCTTT. It yields the protein CASGEPDSNTEAFF.

The chain links TRBV7-3 to TRBJ2-1; 7 bases map to TRBD2. Germline CDR1 and CDR2: SGHTA and FQGTGA. Trimming cost V 2 bases and J 3 bases; bases outside gene matches: 4. The CDR3 covers 15 residues. The CDR3 is CASSLGGSFYNEQFF. The CDR3, as DNA: TGTGCCAGCAGCTTAGGCGGGAGTTTCTACAATGAGCAGTTCTTC. The full variable domain, with the rest looked up from reference TRBV7-3 and TRBJ2-1, is GAGVSQTPSNKVTEKGKYVELRCDPISGHTALYWYRQSLGQGPEFLIYFQGTGAADDSGLPNDRFFAVRPEGSVSTLKIQRTERGDSAVYLCASSLGGSFYNEQFFGPGTRLTVL.

The chain has TRBV6-2 or TRBV6-3 and TRBJ2-2; no clear D gene. Germline CDR1 and CDR2: MNHEY and SVGEGT. The CDR3 contains 14 residues. Trimming took off 5 bases at V and 8 bases at J, with 15 bases between the two ends. The CDR3 loop reads CASSSARSVGELFF. The CDR3 DNA follows: TGTGCCAGCAGTAGCGCCCGGTCGGTAGGGGAGCTGTTTTTT.

The V call is TRBV5-1, the J call TRBJ2-1; D is uncertain. This CDR3 contains 12 residues. The V and J ends lost 0 bases and 8 bases respectively, with 6 bases between them. Germline CDR1 reads SGHRS; CDR2 reads YFSETQ. CDR3 nucleotide sequence: TGCGCCAGCAGCTTGGCCGCAGATGAGCAGTTCTTC. It encodes CASSLAADEQFF.

The V call is TRBV5-8, the J call TRBJ2-2; 8 nucleotides align to TRBD2. The V segment lost 2 bases and the J segment 1 base; nucleotides outside the gene matches: 4. Germline V lookup: CDR1 SGHTS, CDR2 YDEGEE. This CDR3 is built from 16 residues. CDR3 region: CASSFRSGMNTGELFF. CDR3 DNA: TGTGCCAGCAGCTTTCGTAGCGGGATGAACACCGGGGAGCTGTTTTTT.

This chain links TRBV5-4 with TRBJ2-2; 16 nucleotides match TRBD2. Per germline, CDR1 SGHNT and CDR2 YYREEE (reference sequence). The CDR3 is 19 amino acids. With 0 bases clipped from V and 4 bases from J, the junction kept 6 bases outside the gene matches. In DNA form, the CDR3 reads TGTGCCAGCAGCTTGGTGGGACTAGCGGGAGGGCGGGTCACCGGGGAGCTGTTTTTT. Translating gives CASSLVGLAGGRVTGELFF.

The J gene is TRBJ2-1, the V gene TRBV3-1 (or the pseudogene TRBV3-2); 7 bases match TRBD2. Germline V gives CDR1 LGHDT, CDR2 YNNKEL (reference sequence). The V and J ends lost 4 bases and 12 bases, in that order; junction bases with no gene match: 6. CDR3 size: 12 residues. The CDR3 is CASSPSAGRQFF. The CDR3 nucleotides are TGTGCCAGCAGCCCCTCAGCGGGAAGGCAGTTCTTC.

The rearrangement joins TRBV6-5 to TRBJ1-3; D gene unclear. Germline V gene sequence: CDR1 MNHEY, CDR2 SVGAGI. CDR3 length: 14 residues. V lost 4 bases and J lost 0, with 7 bases in between. Written as DNA, the CDR3 is TGTGCCAGCAGTTCTCCAGACTCTGGAAACACCATATATTTT. Translating gives CASSSPDSGNTIYF.

The V gene is TRBV2, the J gene TRBJ2-7; D remains unclear. The CDR3 sequence is 12 residues long. Trimming shortened V by 8 bases and J by 0 bases, and 8 bases separated the two germline ends. Germline CDR1 SNHLY, CDR2 FYNNEI. The CDR3 nucleotides are TGTGCCAGCGGTACTTTCTCCTACGAGCAGTACTTC. This gives the protein CASGTFSYEQYF.

The rearrangement uses TRBV7-8 and TRBJ1-1, with 8 bases aligning to TRBD1. The CDR3 is 14 residues long. V dropped 6 bases and J dropped 7; count of bases not matched to a gene: 10. CDR1 is SGHVS, CDR2 FQNEAQ, per germline. This CDR3 reads CASSYQLTGDEAFF. The CDR3 DNA sequence: TGTGCCAGCAGTTACCAATTGACAGGGGATGAAGCTTTCTTT.

This rearrangement joins TRBV5-4 to TRBJ2-7, with TRBD1 matching 7 bases. The CDR3 covers 15 residues. With 4 bases clipped from V and 5 bases from J, the junction kept 12 bases outside the gene matches. CDR1 is SGHNT and CDR2 is YYREEE in the germline V gene (reference sequence). CDR3 residues: CASSDRDRGLHEQYF. The DNA of the CDR3 is TGTGCCAGCAGCGACCGGGACAGAGGTCTGCACGAGCAGTACTTC.

The chain carries TRBV19 and TRBJ2-5; the D gene is possibly TRBD1 (6 bases). Germline V gives CDR1 LNHDA, CDR2 SQIVND (reference sequence). Trimming took off 7 bases at V and 4 bases at J, with 22 bases between the two ends. The CDR3 is made up of 16 amino acids. CDR3 region: CASKTGPTRGPETQYF. DNA of the CDR3: TGTGCCAGTAAGACAGGACCTACAAGGGGTCCAGAGACCCAGTACTTC.

In its sample, this clone was seen once. The chain recombines TRBV11-3 with TRBJ2-5, with TRBD2 identical over 10 bases. Germline CDR1 reads SGHNT; CDR2 reads YENEEA. The CDR3 spans 18 residues. Unmatched junction bases numbered 13, after V lost 0 bases and J lost 6 bases. The DNA of the CDR3 is TGTGCCAGCAGCTTAGATGGGGCGGCTAGCGGGAGCCCCAAGACCCAGTACTTC. Its translation is CASSLDGAASGSPKTQYF.

About this clone: The germline gene is not matched at one end of the junction; a read error may be the cause. The genes are TRBV5-1 and TRBJ1-2, with 9 positions matching TRBD1. The CDR3 loop spans 17 amino acids. Germline values: CDR1 SGHRS, CDR2 YFSETQ. This CDR3 reads CASSPIVSGTGPYSYTF. CDR3 DNA sequence: TGCGCCAGCAGCCCCATAGTCTCCGGGACAGGGCCCTATAGCTACACCTTC.

The chain employs TRBV6-5 and TRBJ2-1; 11 bases fit TRBD2. V shed 2 bases and J 5 bases; nucleotides not matched to a gene: 2. This CDR3 contains 15 residues. Germline loops: CDR1 MNHEY, CDR2 SVGAGI. CDR3 protein: CASSYETSGNNEQFF. In nucleotides, the CDR3 is TGTGCCAGCAGTTACGAGACTAGCGGGAACAATGAGCAGTTCTTC.

The genes are TRBV3-1 (or the pseudogene TRBV3-2) and TRBJ2-5; 7 nucleotides align to TRBD2. Germline-derived CDR1 and CDR2 are LGHDT and YNNKEL (reference sequence). V lost 1 base to trimming and J lost 0 bases; unmatched junction nucleotides: 8. The CDR3 length is 17 residues. In nucleotides, the CDR3 is TGTGCCAGCAGCCAAGGAGGTATGACTAGCTACCAAGAGACCCAGTACTTC. Translated, it gives CASSQGGMTSYQETQYF.

The chain uses TRBV6-5 and TRBJ1-5; no reliable D call. V lost 8 bases and J 7 bases, leaving 12 bases between the germline ends. Germline values: CDR1 MNHEY, CDR2 SVGAGI. The CDR3 spans 12 residues. The DNA of the CDR3 is TGTGCCAGCGAAGCGGGAGGACAGCCCCAGCATTTT. Translation gives CASEAGGQPQHF.

The chain uses TRBV19 and TRBJ2-6, with a tentative D call TRBD2 (5 bases). The CDR3 totals 18 residues. In germline, CDR1 is LNHDA, CDR2 SQIVND (reference sequence). Trimming removed 5 bases from V and 0 bases from J, with 17 bases in between. CDR3 nucleotide sequence: TGTGCCAGTAGTGACCCGGGGTTTGAAACCTCTGGGGCCAACGTCCTGACTTTC. Amino acids: CASSDPGFETSGANVLTF.

This clone was recorded only once. Given the absence of the conserved phenylalanine or tryptophan at the CDR3 end, a read error is likely. It is unclear where the CDR3 begins or ends on the DNA, so no DNA is shown, and the CDR3 is as TCRdb lists it. The chain uses TRBV30 and TRBJ1-1. Germline V gene sequence: CDR1 GTSNPN, CDR2 SVGIG (reference sequence). The CDR3 spans 12 amino acids, including both terminal residues. CDR3 amino acids: CAWSVASGSARL.